This T cell receptor (beta chain) was recovered during a study of cytotoxic CD8 clonotypes in ibrutinib-treated CLL. Turning to the study itself: In all, roughly 11 patients were relapsed/refractory, about 15 were treatment-naive and 17 were IGHV unmutated. Investigators collected response samples after a median approximately eleven months of treatment, range 6 to 36.

This clone was seen once. Germline assignment: CDR1 SGHTA and CDR2 FQGTGA. This CDR3 spans 13 amino acids. The germline V and J ends were trimmed by 0 bases and 6 bases, with 9 bases remaining between them. Data came from immunoSEQ multiplex PCR; TCRdb stores just in-frame clones and leaves some out. The data contain 250,000 to 350,000 clones, 70% to 80% of them singletons. The J gene is TRBJ2-7, the V gene TRBV7-3; D may be TRBD1 (6 bases). The specimen comprised PBMCs, sampled at disease progression, from a patient treated with ibrutinib. This clonotype was obtained from a human donor with chronic lymphocytic leukemia. The CDR3: CASSLTHRAEQYF. CDR3 coding DNA: TGTGCCAGCAGCTTAACGCACAGGGCCGAGCAGTACTTC.